This T cell receptor (beta chain) is from a study of Graves' ophthalmopathy and Graves' hyperthyroidism listed by TCRdb under 2018. For the wider study: Peripheral blood was collected at initial diagnosis, before any treatment. The study used TCR beta repertoire signatures to distinguish Graves' ophthalmopathy from Graves' hyperthyroidism and to predict progression to ophthalmopathy. In total, 135 blood samples were TCR-sequenced: around 42 ophthalmopathy, some 75 hyperthyroidism and about 17 hyperthyroidism-to-ophthalmopathy patients. To explore V-J signatures that distinguish ophthalmopathy from hyperthyroidism, a discovery set of 100 patients was enrolled, made up of 40 to 45 with ophthalmopathy and under 65 with stable hyperthyroidism. An independent validation cohort was composed of fewer than 20 hyperthyroidism patients and 17 patients who later progressed from hyperthyroidism to ophthalmopathy. T-cell repertoires of thyroid tissue and blood were compared in a handful of hyperthyroidism patients. Following sample collection, hyperthyroidism patients were given methimazole at a starting dose of 30 mg daily, and ophthalmopathy patients were given high-dose intravenous methylprednisolone. The approximately 95 discovery patients were divided at random into training and test sets in a 7:3 ratio. Study-wide findings and limitations: In validation, the model predicted ophthalmopathy progression with more than 55% sensitivity and about 73% specificity; 12 predicted patients were CT-confirmed with GO in a median of 6.5 months. No statistical method was used to set the sample size in advance, and the investigators knew which group each participant was assigned to. Ophthalmopathy was separated from stable hyperthyroidism by the 13-signature model with more than 85% sensitivity and about 81% specificity in cross-validation and with 80%/75% in the test set. Most expanded thyroid clonotypes with frequency above 0.001 were also detected in blood, suggesting blood repertoires may reflect the thyroid immune response.

For repertoire sequencing, the TCR beta CDR3 regions were amplified from RNA transcripts. A first-round RT-PCR used HTBI primers with the Qiagen OneStep RT-PCR kit, followed by a second-round multiplex PCR, size selection and purification. Libraries were sequenced on an Illumina HiSeq2000 using paired-end 100 bp reads. The study's processing was this. SOAPnuke was used to process the reads, removing any read that contained adapters or uncalled bases, had a mean Phred below 15, or lacked an exact match to the constant primer or identifier. COPE v1.2.5 was used to merge the high-quality paired reads. Clonotypes were defined as unique nucleotide sequences and were aligned to IMGT TRB V, D and J references using MiTCR v1.1. Only V-J combinations with frequency above 0.0001 were analysed, covering about 99% of repertoires. For each V-J combination, a TCR clonal expansion and chaos score was defined as the ratio of F50 clonal expansion to chaos observed in the TCRdist matrix. Features were reduced by Welch's t-statistics and random forest to more than 10 V-J combinations, which fed a naive Bayes classifier. The similarity between thyroid and blood repertoires was quantified using the Morisita-Horn index. TCRdb passed the public sequencing reads through fastp at Q25 and MiXCR, retaining productive beta sequences. CDR3 protein sequences are deduplicated, and each keeps its most common genes and DNA. Clone size and V and J calls follow TCRdb, not the original study. The sample data list 150,000 to 200,000 distinct CDR3 sequences, and less than 45% of these were observed just once. The top ten hold 4.5% to 6% of the sample.

Ophthalmopathy patients had moderately to severely active disease, Clinical Activity Score of at least 3, NOSPECS grade of at least 4, and disease duration under 3 months. Patients were excluded if they had other autoimmune diseases, uncontrolled infections, pregnancy or lactation. Clinical symptoms, serum thyroxine, TRAb, thyroid ultrasound and orbital computed tomography were used for diagnosis. PBMCs were isolated from more than 9 ml of fresh peripheral blood by Ficoll-Paque density gradient centrifugation. Trizol reagent was used to extract the total RNA, and its quality was then checked on an Agilent 2100 Bioanalyzer. Measured from the cysteine to the phenylalanine, the CDR3 is 16 residues long. Only CDR3 DNA remains: 48 bases, in frame from the first base. Via the germline V gene, CDR1 is MNHEY and CDR2 SVGEGT. This clonotype was picked up many times. Its antigen is still unknown. A single base separates this from a much larger clone, so it may be a read error.

The source of this sequence is a woman in her forties with Graves' ophthalmopathy. Donor details come from another sample of the same person, matched by shared clones. The specimen was peripheral blood. The rearrangement joined TRBV6-2 or TRBV6-3 to TRBJ1-2, with 8 central nucleotides matching TRBD1. The bases are TGTGTCAGCAACTCTGACGACGGACAGGGCAACTATGGCTACACCTTC. The encoded protein is CVSNSDDGQGNYGYTF.